This T cell receptor beta chain was documented in a study of blood T cell repertoires in COVID-19. Turning to the study itself: Italy, Spain and the United States were the sources of the convalescent and acute COVID-19 samples.

The CDR3 totals 15 residues. The germline CDR1 and CDR2 sequences are SGHRS and YFSETQ. V was trimmed by 4 bases and J by 6 bases, leaving 19 bases between them. The repertoire was sequenced with immunoSEQ multiplex PCR; TCRdb's copy has only in-frame clones and lacks some. The sample carries about 210,000 clones, about nine tenths recorded once. The TCR was taken from a woman between 70 and 85 years old with acute or convalescent COVID-19. Sequencing was carried out using peripheral blood. The J gene is TRBJ1-1, the V gene TRBV5-1, with D unclear. CDR3 residues: CASSRRGVVGPEAFF. In DNA, the CDR3 is TGCGCCAGCAGCCGCCGCGGGGTGGTGGGTCCTGAAGCTTTCTTT.